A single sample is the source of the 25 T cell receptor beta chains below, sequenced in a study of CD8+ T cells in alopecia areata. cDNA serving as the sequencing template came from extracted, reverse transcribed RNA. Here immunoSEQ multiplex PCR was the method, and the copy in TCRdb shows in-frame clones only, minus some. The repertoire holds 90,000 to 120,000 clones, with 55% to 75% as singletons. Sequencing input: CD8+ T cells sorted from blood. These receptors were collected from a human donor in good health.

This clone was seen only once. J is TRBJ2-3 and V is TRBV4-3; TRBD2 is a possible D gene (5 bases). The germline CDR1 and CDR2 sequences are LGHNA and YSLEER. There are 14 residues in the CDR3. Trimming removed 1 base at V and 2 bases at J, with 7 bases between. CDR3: CASSQGTFTDTQYF. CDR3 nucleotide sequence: TGCGCCAGCAGCCAAGGGACTTTCACAGATACGCAGTATTTT.

The CDR3 here is CASSLSPGAFHEQFF. The CDR3, as DNA: TGTGCCAGCAGTTTGAGTCCAGGGGCCTTTCATGAGCAGTTCTTC. The J gene is TRBJ2-1, the V gene TRBV28; D perhaps matches TRBD1 (6 bases). CDR3 length: 15 amino acids. Germline lookup yields CDR1 MDHEN and CDR2 SYDVKM. Trimming shortened V by 3 bases and J by 8 bases, and 17 bases separated the two germline ends.

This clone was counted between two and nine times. CDR3 in DNA: TGCGCCAGCAGCCAAGATGGAGACAGCAACTATGGCTACACCTTC. This encodes CASSQDGDSNYGYTF. The rearrangement links TRBV4-3 to TRBJ1-2, with D maybe TRBD1 (5 bases). This CDR3 region has 15 residues. V gave up 0 bases and J gave up 2 bases, with 10 bases separating them. The germline V gene encodes CDR1 LGHNA and CDR2 YSLEER.

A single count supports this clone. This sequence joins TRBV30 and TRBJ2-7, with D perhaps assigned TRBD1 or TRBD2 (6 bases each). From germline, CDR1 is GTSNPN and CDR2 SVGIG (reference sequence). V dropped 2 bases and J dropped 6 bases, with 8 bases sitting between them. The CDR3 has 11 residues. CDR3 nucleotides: TGTGCCTGGAGTCGGGGGCTCGAGCAGTACTTC. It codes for CAWSRGLEQYF. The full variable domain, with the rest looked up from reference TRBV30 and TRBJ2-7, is SQTIHQWPATLVQPVGSPLSLECTVEGTSNPNLYWYRQAAGRGLQLLFYSVGIGQISSEVPQNLSASRPQDRQFILSSKKLLLSDSGFYLCAWSRGLEQYFGPGTRLTVT.

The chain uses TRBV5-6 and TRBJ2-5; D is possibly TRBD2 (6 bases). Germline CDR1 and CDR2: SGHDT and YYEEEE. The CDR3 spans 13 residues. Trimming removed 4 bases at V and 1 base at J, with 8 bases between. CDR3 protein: CASSGGVQETQYF. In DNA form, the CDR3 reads TGTGCCAGCAGCGGAGGGGTCCAAGAGACCCAGTACTTC.

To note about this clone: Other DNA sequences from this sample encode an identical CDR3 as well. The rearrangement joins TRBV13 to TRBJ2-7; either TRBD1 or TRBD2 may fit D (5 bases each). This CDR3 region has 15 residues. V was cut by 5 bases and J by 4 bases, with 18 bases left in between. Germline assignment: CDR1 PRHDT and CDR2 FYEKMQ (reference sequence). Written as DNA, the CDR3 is TGTGCCAGCAGCCTGCCGGGGCAAGGCGCGTACGAGCAGTACTTC. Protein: CASSLPGQGAYEQYF.

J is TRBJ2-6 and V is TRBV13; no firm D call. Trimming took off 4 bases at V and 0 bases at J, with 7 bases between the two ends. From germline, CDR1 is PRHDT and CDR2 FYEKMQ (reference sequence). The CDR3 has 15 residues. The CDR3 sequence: CASSSPSSGANVLTF. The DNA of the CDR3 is TGTGCCAGCAGCTCACCGAGCTCTGGGGCCAACGTCCTGACTTTC.

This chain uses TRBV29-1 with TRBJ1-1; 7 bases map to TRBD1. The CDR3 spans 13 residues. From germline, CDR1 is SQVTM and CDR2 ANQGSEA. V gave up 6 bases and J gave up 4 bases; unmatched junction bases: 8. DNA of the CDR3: TGCAGCGTGAGACAGGGAGAGGCCACTGAAGCTTTCTTT. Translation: CSVRQGEATEAFF.

CDR3 sequence reads: CASSSSGGTVNEQFF. The CDR3, as DNA: TGTGCCAGCAGCAGTAGCGGGGGTACCGTCAATGAGCAGTTCTTC. This chain links TRBV9 with TRBJ2-1, with TRBD2 matching over 9 bases. From germline, CDR1 is SGDLS and CDR2 YYNGEE. The CDR3 is made up of 15 amino acids. J gave up 6 bases and V 4 bases, and 8 bases lay outside the gene matches. Full variable domain (missing parts from reference TRBV9 and TRBJ2-1): DSGVTQTPKHLITATGQRVTLRCSPRSGDLSVYWYQQSLDQGLQFLIQYYNGEERAKGNILERFSAQQFPDLHSELNLSSLELGDSALYFCASSSSGGTVNEQFFGPGTRLTVL.

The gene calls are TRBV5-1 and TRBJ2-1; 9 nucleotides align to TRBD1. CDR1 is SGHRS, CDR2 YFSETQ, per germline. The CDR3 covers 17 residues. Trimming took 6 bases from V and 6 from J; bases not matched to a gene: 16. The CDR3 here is CASKDRGKLHWGNEQFF. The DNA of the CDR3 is TGCGCCAGCAAGGACAGGGGCAAACTACATTGGGGCAATGAGCAGTTCTTC.

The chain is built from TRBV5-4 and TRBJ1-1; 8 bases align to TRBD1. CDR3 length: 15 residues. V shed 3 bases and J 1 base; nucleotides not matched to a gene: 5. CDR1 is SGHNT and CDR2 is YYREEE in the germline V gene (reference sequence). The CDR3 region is CASSWTGTGNTEAFF. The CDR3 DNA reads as TGTGCCAGCAGCTGGACCGGGACAGGGAACACTGAAGCTTTCTTT.

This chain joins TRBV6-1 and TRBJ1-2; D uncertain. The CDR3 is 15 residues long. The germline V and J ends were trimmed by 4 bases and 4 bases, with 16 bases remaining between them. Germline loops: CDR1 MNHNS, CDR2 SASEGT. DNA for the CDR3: TGTGCCAGCAGTGGCCCGGATCCTGAGGCCTATGGCTACACCTTC. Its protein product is CASSGPDPEAYGYTF.

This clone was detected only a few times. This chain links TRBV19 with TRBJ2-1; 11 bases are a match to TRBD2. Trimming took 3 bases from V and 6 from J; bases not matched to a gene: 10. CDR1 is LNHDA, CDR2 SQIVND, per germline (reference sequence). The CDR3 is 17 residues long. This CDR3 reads CASSILAGGLRGNEQFF. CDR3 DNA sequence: TGTGCCAGTAGTATCTTAGCGGGGGGGCTCAGGGGCAATGAGCAGTTCTTC.

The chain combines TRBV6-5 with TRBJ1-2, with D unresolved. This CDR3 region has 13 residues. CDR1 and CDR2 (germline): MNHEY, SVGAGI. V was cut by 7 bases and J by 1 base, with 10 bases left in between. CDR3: CASMRGFNYGYTF. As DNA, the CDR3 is TGTGCCAGCATGCGGGGATTTAACTATGGCTACACCTTC.

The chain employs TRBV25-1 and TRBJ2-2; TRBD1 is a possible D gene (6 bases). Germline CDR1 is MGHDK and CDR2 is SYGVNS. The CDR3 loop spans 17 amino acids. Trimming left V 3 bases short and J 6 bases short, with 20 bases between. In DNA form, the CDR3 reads TGTGCCAGCAGTGACCTCAATCGGACAGTGTCGGCCGGGGAGCTGTTTTTT. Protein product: CASSDLNRTVSAGELFF.

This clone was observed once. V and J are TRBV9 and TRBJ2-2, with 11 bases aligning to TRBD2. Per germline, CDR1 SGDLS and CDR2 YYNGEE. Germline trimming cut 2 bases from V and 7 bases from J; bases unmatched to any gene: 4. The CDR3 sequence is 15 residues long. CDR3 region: CASSVSGGANGELFF. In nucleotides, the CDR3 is TGTGCCAGCAGCGTTAGCGGGGGGGCAAACGGGGAGCTGTTTTTT.

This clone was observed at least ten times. The DNA for the CDR3 is TGTGCCAGTCACCTTAGCGGGGAGTCCTACGAGCAGTACTTC. Protein sequence: CASHLSGESYEQYF. This chain uses TRBV6-5 with TRBJ2-7, with TRBD2 identical over 8 bases. Germline assignment: CDR1 MNHEY and CDR2 SVGAGI. There are 14 residues in the CDR3. After removal of 9 bases from V and 1 base from J, the junction contained 8 bases not matched to a gene.

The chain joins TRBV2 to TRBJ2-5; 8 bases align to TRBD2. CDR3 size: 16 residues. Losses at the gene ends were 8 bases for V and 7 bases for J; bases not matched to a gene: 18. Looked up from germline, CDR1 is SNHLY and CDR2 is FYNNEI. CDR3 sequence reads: CASPGPLGGAAGTQYF. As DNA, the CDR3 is TGTGCCAGCCCTGGCCCACTCGGGGGGGCTGCAGGGACCCAGTACTTC.

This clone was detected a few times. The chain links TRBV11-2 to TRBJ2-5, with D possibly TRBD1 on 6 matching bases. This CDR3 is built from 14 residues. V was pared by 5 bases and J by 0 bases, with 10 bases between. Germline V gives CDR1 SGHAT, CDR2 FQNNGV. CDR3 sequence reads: CASSPTGDQETQYF. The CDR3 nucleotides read TGTGCCAGCAGCCCGACAGGAGACCAAGAGACCCAGTACTTC.

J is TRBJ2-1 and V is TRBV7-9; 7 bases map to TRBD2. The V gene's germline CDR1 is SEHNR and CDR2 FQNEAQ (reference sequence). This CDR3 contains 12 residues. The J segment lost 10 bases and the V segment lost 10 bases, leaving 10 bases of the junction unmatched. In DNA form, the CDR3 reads TGTGCCACCCGGGCGGGAGCGGGGGAGCAGTTCTTC. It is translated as CATRAGAGEQFF.

CDR3 in DNA: TGTGCCAGCAGCGCTTTGGGCGTAGAGACAGATACGCAGTATTTT. It translates to CASSALGVETDTQYF. J is TRBJ2-3 and V is TRBV7-8; D ambiguous. V was clipped by 5 bases and J by 3 bases, with 15 bases between them. Germline values: CDR1 SGHVS, CDR2 FQNEAQ. The length of the CDR3 is 15 residues.

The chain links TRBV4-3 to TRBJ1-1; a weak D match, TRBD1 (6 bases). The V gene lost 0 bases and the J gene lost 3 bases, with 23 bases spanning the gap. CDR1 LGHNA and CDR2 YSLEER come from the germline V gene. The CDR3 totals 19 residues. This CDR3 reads CASSQDRHRERGKDTEAFF. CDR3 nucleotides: TGCGCCAGCAGCCAAGATCGCCACAGGGAGCGTGGTAAGGACACTGAAGCTTTCTTT.

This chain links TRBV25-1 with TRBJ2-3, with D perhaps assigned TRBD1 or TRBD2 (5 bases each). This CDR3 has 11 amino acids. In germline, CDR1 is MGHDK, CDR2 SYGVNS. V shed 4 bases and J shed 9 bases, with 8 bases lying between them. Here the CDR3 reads CASSVRGTQYF. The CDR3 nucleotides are TGTGCCAGCAGTGTGAGGGGAACGCAGTATTTT. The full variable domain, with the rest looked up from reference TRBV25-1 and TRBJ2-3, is EADIYQTPRYLVIGTGKKITLECSQTMGHDKMYWYQQDPGMELHLIHYSYGVNSTEKGDLSSESTVSRIRTEHFPLTLESARPSHTSQYLCASSVRGTQYFGPGTRLTVL.

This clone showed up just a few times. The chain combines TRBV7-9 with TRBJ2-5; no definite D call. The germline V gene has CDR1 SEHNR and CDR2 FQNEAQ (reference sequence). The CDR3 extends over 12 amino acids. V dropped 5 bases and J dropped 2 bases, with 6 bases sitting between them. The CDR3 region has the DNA TGTGCCAGCAGCGGGCTTCAAGAGACCCAGTACTTC. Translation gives CASSGLQETQYF. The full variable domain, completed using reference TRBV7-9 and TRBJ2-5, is DTGVSQNPRHKITKRGQNVTFRCDPISEHNRLYWYRQTLGQGPEFLTYFQNEAQLEKSRLLSDRFSAERPKGSFSTLEIQRTEQGDSAMYLCASSGLQETQYFGPGTRLLVL.

CDR3 amino acids: CASSPTGVEQYF. The CDR3 region has the DNA TGTGCCAGCAGCCCGACAGGGGTCGAGCAGTACTTC. The V and J genes are TRBV11-2 and TRBJ2-7; 8 nucleotides align to TRBD1. V lost 5 bases to trimming and J lost 6 bases; unmatched junction nucleotides: 3. Germline V CDR1 and CDR2: SGHAT, FQNNGV. This CDR3 region has 12 residues.